This T cell receptor (beta chain) was identified during a study of cytomegalovirus exposure and HLA in healthy donors. Study-wide results and caveats: The finding came from a later analysis; first-cohort TCR clusters tended to co-occur in the 120 or so validation repertoires.

Clones were sequenced by immunoSEQ multiplex PCR, and TCRdb holds only the in-frame ones, with some missing. The sample has about 150,000 clones, approximately 84% seen once. The CDR3 is 14 residues long. Trimming removed 6 bases at V and 1 base at J, with 12 bases between. CDR1 and CDR2 (germline): MNHEY, SVGAGI. This clone was seen a handful of times. Its antigen is not known. Specimen: PBMCs. The V call is TRBV6-5, the J call TRBJ1-1; D may be TRBD1 (6 bases). The receptor was derived from a man aged 25 to 45 in good health and CMV-seropositive. This chain's CDR3 is CASRRQVANTEAFF. CDR3 bases: TGTGCCAGCAGGCGACAGGTAGCGAACACTGAAGCTTTCTTT.